The next 20 T cell receptor beta chains were all read from a single sample in a study of early T cells in non-severe SARS-CoV-2 infection. TCRdb recomputed calls from the 5' RACE reads with MiXCR, one row per CDR3 protein. The repertoire holds around 77,000 distinct CDR3 sequences, with around 10% as singletons. The sequencing used whole blood, collected at baseline. These receptors all come from an adult who was a healthcare worker with PCR-confirmed SARS-CoV-2 infection or an uninfected control (not recorded which).

V is TRBV27 and J is TRBJ2-3, with TRBD2 as a possible D gene (5 bases). This CDR3 has 13 amino acids. Germline V gene sequence: CDR1 MNHEY, CDR2 SMNVEV (reference sequence). Between the trimmed V and J ends, which lost 6 bases and 2 bases, there was a span of 9 bases. The CDR3 here is CASSHGVTDTQYF. In DNA, the CDR3 is TGTGCCAGCAGCCACGGGGTCACAGATACGCAGTATTTT.

This clonotype has a handful of counts. The rearrangement links TRBV13 to TRBJ2-3; possibly TRBD2 for D (6 bases). Germline lookup yields CDR1 PRHDT and CDR2 FYEKMQ (reference sequence). This CDR3 has 15 amino acids. Between the trimmed V and J ends, which lost 6 bases and 5 bases, there was a span of 18 bases. CDR3: CASSQRAGAGDTQYF. The CDR3 nucleotides read TGTGCCAGCAGTCAGAGAGCGGGTGCGGGAGATACGCAGTATTTT.

Only a few counts were recorded for this clonotype. The chain employs TRBV12-3 or TRBV12-4 and TRBJ1-6; TRBD1 agrees at 9 bases. Trimming cost V 5 bases and J 7 bases; bases outside gene matches: 9. The length of the CDR3 is 16 residues. CDR3 amino acids: CASSPSATGGNSPLHF. Written as DNA, the CDR3 is TGTGCCAGCAGTCCGAGCGCGACAGGGGGGAATTCACCCCTCCACTTT.

The sample holds a few counts of this clonotype. This sequence joins TRBV6-5 and TRBJ1-1; 9 nucleotides agree with TRBD1. Germline values: CDR1 MNHEY, CDR2 SVGAGI. The length of the CDR3 is 13 residues. J lost 11 bases, V lost 2 bases, and 6 bases had no gene match. The CDR3 DNA is TGTGCCAGCAGTTACACCGGGACAGGGTCTGCTTTCTTT. Protein sequence: CASSYTGTGSAFF.

This clonotype was detected only once. The chain combines TRBV10-3 with TRBJ2-7, with 10 bases identical to TRBD1. This CDR3 has 14 residues. Trimming cost V 6 bases and J 3 bases; bases outside gene matches: 5. CDR1 is ENHRY, CDR2 SYGVKD, per germline. The CDR3 loop is CAISSRDRGYEQYF. CDR3 bases: TGTGCCATCAGCTCCCGGGACAGGGGCTACGAGCAGTACTTC.

The rearrangement links TRBV11-3 to TRBJ2-7, with D maybe TRBD1 (5 bases). Trimming stripped 5 bases from V and 6 bases from J, with 20 bases between. The CDR3 runs to 15 residues. Germline V gives CDR1 SGHNT, CDR2 YENEEA. The CDR3 protein is CASSPKTVPPSEQYF. The CDR3 region has the DNA TGTGCCAGCAGCCCCAAGACAGTTCCCCCCTCCGAGCAGTACTTC.

The DNA of the CDR3 is TGTGCCTGGAGTGTAAAGGGGCCAGATACGCAGTATTTT. It is translated as CAWSVKGPDTQYF. The chain combines TRBV30 with TRBJ2-3, with TRBD1 as a possible D gene (5 bases). CDR1 GTSNPN and CDR2 SVGIG come from the germline V gene (reference sequence). The CDR3 has 13 residues. The V end lost 0 bases, the J end lost 4 bases, and 8 bases lay between the germline ends. Using reference TRBV30 and TRBJ2-3 for the parts outside the CDR3, the full variable domain is SQTIHQWPATLVQPVGSPLSLECTVEGTSNPNLYWYRQAAGRGLQLLFYSVGIGQISSEVPQNLSASRPQDRQFILSSKKLLLSDSGFYLCAWSVKGPDTQYFGPGTRLTVL.

This clonotype appeared a few times. V usage is TRBV5-1 and J usage is TRBJ2-3; TRBD2 matches at 13 bases. The CDR3 is made up of 16 amino acids. With 3 bases clipped from V and 3 bases from J, the junction kept 4 bases outside the gene matches. Germline V gene sequence: CDR1 SGHRS, CDR2 YFSETQ. The CDR3 here is CASSSTSGGRTDTQYF. Here the CDR3 DNA reads TGCGCCAGCAGCTCGACTAGCGGGGGGAGGACAGATACGCAGTATTTT.

The rearrangement links TRBV7-3 to TRBJ2-2; D gene unclear. In germline, CDR1 is SGHTA, CDR2 FQGTGA. This CDR3 has 12 residues. V was clipped by 5 bases and J by 8 bases, with 9 bases between them. The CDR3 sequence is CASSPGEGELFF. The CDR3 bases are TGTGCCAGCAGCCCCGGTGAAGGGGAGCTGTTTTTT. Looking up the rest from reference TRBV7-3 and TRBJ2-2 gives the full variable domain: GAGVSQTPSNKVTEKGKYVELRCDPISGHTALYWYRQSLGQGPEFLIYFQGTGAADDSGLPNDRFFAVRPEGSVSTLKIQRTERGDSAVYLCASSPGEGELFFGEGSRLTVL.

In this sample, this clonotype turned up many times. The chain has TRBV12-3 or TRBV12-4 and TRBJ1-1, with D perhaps TRBD1 (6 bases). CDR3 length: 13 amino acids. V was pared by 6 bases and J by 1 base, with 9 bases between. CDR3 DNA: TGTGCCAGCAGCCAGACAGGGAACACTGAAGCTTTCTTT. Protein sequence: CASSQTGNTEAFF.

This clonotype has at least ten counts. The chain uses TRBV5-1 and TRBJ2-3, with 8 bases aligning to TRBD1. Per the germline V gene, CDR1 is SGHRS and CDR2 is YFSETQ. With 2 bases clipped from V and 6 bases from J, the junction kept 5 bases outside the gene matches. The length of the CDR3 is 14 residues. The CDR3, as DNA: TGCGCCAGCAGCTTAACGGGACAGGCGGATACGCAGTATTTT. Protein product: CASSLTGQADTQYF.

This clonotype was picked up a small number of times. This chain uses TRBV7-3 with TRBJ1-1; D is unclear. V lost 6 bases and J lost 2, with 10 bases in between. CDR1 is SGHTA and CDR2 is FQGTGA in the germline V gene. This CDR3 is built from 13 residues. The CDR3 nucleotides read TGTGCCAGCAGTTACTGGTCCAACACTGAAGCTTTCTTT. Translation: CASSYWSNTEAFF.

This clonotype has a handful of counts. The genes are TRBV9 and TRBJ2-3, with D maybe TRBD1 (6 bases). Germline-derived CDR1 and CDR2 are SGDLS and YYNGEE. Trimming left V 4 bases short and J 6 bases short, with 12 bases between. This CDR3 comprises 13 residues. The CDR3 here is CASSPGTSDTQYF. The DNA for the CDR3 is TGTGCCAGCAGCCCCGGGACATCTGATACGCAGTATTTT. Filled out from reference TRBV9 and TRBJ2-3, the complete variable domain reads DSGVTQTPKHLITATGQRVTLRCSPRSGDLSVYWYQQSLDQGLQFLIQYYNGEERAKGNILERFSAQQFPDLHSELNLSSLELGDSALYFCASSPGTSDTQYFGPGTRLTVL.

This clonotype was picked up a small number of times. This chain uses TRBV20-1 with TRBJ1-2; no clear D. Germline CDR1 and CDR2: DFQATT and SNEGSKA (reference sequence). V gave up 5 bases and J gave up 1 base, with 11 bases separating them. This CDR3 contains 13 residues. In DNA, the CDR3 is TGCAGTGCTCGGCCGGGAGGTAACTATGGCTACACCTTC. Protein sequence: CSARPGGNYGYTF.

The rearrangement joins TRBV12-5 to TRBJ1-6; no reliable D call. The CDR3 spans 16 residues. Trimming removed 0 bases at V and 9 bases at J, with 15 bases between. Germline loops: CDR1 LGHNT, CDR2 FRNRAP. The CDR3 spells CASGLVLERNISPLHF. In DNA form, the CDR3 reads TGTGCTAGTGGTTTGGTACTCGAACGGAACATTTCACCCCTCCACTTT.

The chain recombines TRBV6-5 with TRBJ2-6; the D gene could be TRBD1 or TRBD2 (5 bases each). This CDR3 has 19 amino acids. From germline, CDR1 is MNHEY and CDR2 SVGAGI. The germline V and J ends were trimmed by 3 bases and 0 bases, with 18 bases remaining between them. CDR3 residues: CASSYAGAVPPSGANVLTF. In DNA, the CDR3 is TGTGCCAGCAGTTATGCCGGGGCAGTCCCTCCCTCTGGGGCCAACGTCCTGACTTTC.

Many counts were recorded for this clonotype. This rearrangement joins TRBV6-5 to TRBJ1-3; the match to TRBD1 covers 8 bases. CDR1 is MNHEY and CDR2 is SVGAGI in the germline V gene. V lost 6 bases to trimming and J lost 7 bases; unmatched junction nucleotides: 8. The CDR3 extends over 14 amino acids. This CDR3 is CASRPGQATNTIYF. The CDR3 DNA sequence: TGTGCCAGCAGACCGGGACAGGCAACGAACACCATATATTTT.

This sequence joins TRBV10-3 and TRBJ2-3; TRBD2 matches at 14 bases. V shed 5 bases and J 0 bases; nucleotides not matched to a gene: 7. Germline V lookup: CDR1 ENHRY, CDR2 SYGVKD. The CDR3 is 18 residues long. The CDR3 loop reads CAISSRGLAGGSTDTQYF. As DNA, the CDR3 is TGTGCCATCAGTTCCAGAGGACTAGCGGGGGGCAGCACAGATACGCAGTATTTT.

A few counts support this clonotype. The chain links TRBV11-2 to TRBJ2-4; D unresolved. V gave up 5 bases and J gave up 8 bases, with 10 bases separating them. Germline V gene lookup returns CDR1 SGHAT and CDR2 FQNNGV. The CDR3 covers 12 residues. The CDR3 nucleotides read TGTGCCAGCAGCCGTATAACAGACATTCAGTACTTC. Its translation: CASSRITDIQYF.

This clonotype was observed a handful of times. This chain uses TRBV24-1 with TRBJ2-2; D remains unclear. Germline V gene lookup returns CDR1 KGHDR and CDR2 SFDVKD. The V end was cut by 4 bases, the J end by 3 bases, with 8 bases between. The CDR3 runs to 14 residues. This CDR3 is CATSDGSDTGELFF. The CDR3 DNA is TGTGCCACCAGTGACGGTTCGGACACCGGGGAGCTGTTTTTT.